A single TCR beta chain is shown here with its context. The data stem from a study of glioma-infiltrating T cells after dendritic cell vaccination. About the research overall: Samples are from glioblastoma patients in Phase I and II dendritic cell vaccine trials.

The CDR3 length is 18 residues. Trimming removed 3 bases from V and 2 bases from J, with 19 bases in between. Per the germline V gene, CDR1 is LNHDA and CDR2 is SQIVND (reference sequence). The time point is: after dendritic cell vaccination, including at tumor progression/relapse. Blood PBMC samples: pre-vaccination, two weeks post third vaccination, and at tumor progression. Amplification used 60 V beta primers and 13 J beta primers. Assay used: immunoSEQ multiplex PCR; TCRdb lists only in-frame clones, some missing. Here the sample spans about 24,000 clones, approximately 89% being singletons. The chain links TRBV19 to TRBJ2-2; tentative D call: TRBD1 (6 bases). The sample here was blood, taken after dendritic cell vaccination. The clonotype comes from a human donor with glioblastoma. The CDR3 region is CASSMWWDGTKNTGELFF. CDR3 in DNA: TGTGCCAGTAGTATGTGGTGGGACGGGACAAAAAACACCGGGGAGCTGTTTTTT. The full variable domain, completed using reference TRBV19 and TRBJ2-2, is DGGITQSPKYLFRKEGQNVTLSCEQNLNHDAMYWYRQDPGQGLRLIYYSQIVNDFQKGDIAEGYSVSREKKESFPLTVTSAQKNPTAFYLCASSMWWDGTKNTGELFFGEGSRLTVL.